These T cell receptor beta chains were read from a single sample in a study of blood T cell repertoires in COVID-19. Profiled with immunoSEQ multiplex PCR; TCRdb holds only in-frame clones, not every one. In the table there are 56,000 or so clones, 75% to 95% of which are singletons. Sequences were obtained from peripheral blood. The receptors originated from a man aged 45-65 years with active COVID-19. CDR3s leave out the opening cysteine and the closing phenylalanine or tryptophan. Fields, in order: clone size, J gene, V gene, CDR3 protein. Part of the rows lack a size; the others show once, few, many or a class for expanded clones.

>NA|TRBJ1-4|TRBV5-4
ASSLTVNEKLF
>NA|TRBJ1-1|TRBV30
AWSVQSNTEAF
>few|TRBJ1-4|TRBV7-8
ASSSQGTNEKLF
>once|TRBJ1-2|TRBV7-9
ASSLSRQNNGYT
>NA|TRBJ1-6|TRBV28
ASSYTQTVGPLH
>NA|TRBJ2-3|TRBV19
ASSISGQTTDTQY
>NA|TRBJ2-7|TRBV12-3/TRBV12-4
ASSSNTREQY
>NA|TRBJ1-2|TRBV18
ASSPRNRASTIYGYT
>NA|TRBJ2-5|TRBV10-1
ASSAGWQETQY
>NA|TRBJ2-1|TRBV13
ASSLGRSSGRSYNEQF
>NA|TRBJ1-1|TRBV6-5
ASTVQGALTEAF
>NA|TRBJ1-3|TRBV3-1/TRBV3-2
ASRSLSGNTIY
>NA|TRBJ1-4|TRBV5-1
ASSLQQGTNEKLF
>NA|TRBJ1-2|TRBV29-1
SVELWTGYYGYT
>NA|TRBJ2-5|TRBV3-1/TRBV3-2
ASSQASTSGRWGPRETQY
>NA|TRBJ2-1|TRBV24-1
ATSDNLRGGINNEQF
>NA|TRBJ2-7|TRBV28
ASSPDRGYEQY
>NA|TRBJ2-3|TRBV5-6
ASSLESGSTDTQY